Included here is one TCR beta chain sequence, with context. The antigen remains undetermined. This CDR3 has 17 amino acids. The J segment lost 5 bases and the V segment lost 1 base, leaving 12 bases of the junction unmatched. Germline CDR1 is SGHVS and CDR2 is FNYEAQ. This sample is drawn from a study of cytomegalovirus exposure and HLA in healthy donors. It was with 60 Vbeta and 13 Jbeta primers that the PCR ran. Some clones are missing from TCRdb's copy, which holds only in-frame ones; the method was immunoSEQ multiplex PCR. Here the sample spans some 150,000 clones, roughly 85% being singletons. General study points: Per a later analysis, roughly 17,000 TCR beta sequences showed association with HLA alleles at 0.05 false discovery rate. Most TCR beta V segments were productive about 87% or about 30% of the time in an earlier analysis. DRB1 had the most TCR associations and HLA-C the fewest, a later analysis found, with rates varying by HLA locus. Later, an analysis found that common viral pathogens appeared to be linked with several of the most significant clusters.

The sequence derives from a man in his forties in good health and CMV-seronegative. The chain joins TRBV7-6 to TRBJ2-5; 8 positions agree with TRBD2. Sample: PBMCs. CDR3 nucleotides: TGTGCCAGCAGCTTAGAGCCAGCGGGAGTGGAAGGGGAGACCCAGTACTTC. This sequence encodes CASSLEPAGVEGETQYF.